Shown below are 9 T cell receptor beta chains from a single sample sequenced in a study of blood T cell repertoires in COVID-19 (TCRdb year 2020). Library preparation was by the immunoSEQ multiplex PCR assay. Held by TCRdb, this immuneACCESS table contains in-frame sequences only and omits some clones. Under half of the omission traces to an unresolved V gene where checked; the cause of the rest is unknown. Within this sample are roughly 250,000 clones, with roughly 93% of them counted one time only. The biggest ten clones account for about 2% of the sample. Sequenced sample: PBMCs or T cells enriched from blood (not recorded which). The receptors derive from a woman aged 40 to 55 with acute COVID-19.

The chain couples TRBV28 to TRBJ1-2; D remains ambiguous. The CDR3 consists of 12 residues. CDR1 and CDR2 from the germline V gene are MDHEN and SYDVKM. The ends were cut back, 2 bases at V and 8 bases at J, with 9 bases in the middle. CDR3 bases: TGTGCCAGCAGTTTAATGGCCCGAGGCTACACCTTC. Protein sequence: CASSLMARGYTF.

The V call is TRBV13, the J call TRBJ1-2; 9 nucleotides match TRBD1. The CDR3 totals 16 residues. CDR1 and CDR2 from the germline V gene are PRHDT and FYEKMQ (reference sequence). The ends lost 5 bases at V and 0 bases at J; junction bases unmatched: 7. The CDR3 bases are TGTGCCAGCAGCGGACGACAGGGGGGAACTAACTATGGCTACACCTTC. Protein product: CASSGRQGGTNYGYTF.

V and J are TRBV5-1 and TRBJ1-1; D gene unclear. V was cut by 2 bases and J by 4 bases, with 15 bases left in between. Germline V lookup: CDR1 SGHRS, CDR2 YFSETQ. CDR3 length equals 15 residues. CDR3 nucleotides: TGCGCCAGCAGCTTTGAATCGGGGATTGGCACTGAAGCTTTCTTT. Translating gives CASSFESGIGTEAFF. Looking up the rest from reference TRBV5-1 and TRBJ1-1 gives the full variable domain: KAGVTQTPRYLIKTRGQQVTLSCSPISGHRSVSWYQQTPGQGLQFLFEYFSETQRNKGNFPGRFSGRQFSNSRSEMNVSTLELGDSALYLCASSFESGIGTEAFFGQGTRLTVV.

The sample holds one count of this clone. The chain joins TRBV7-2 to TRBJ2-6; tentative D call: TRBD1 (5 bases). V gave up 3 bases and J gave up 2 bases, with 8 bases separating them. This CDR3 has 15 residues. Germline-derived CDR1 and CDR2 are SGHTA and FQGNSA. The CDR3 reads CASSFDSAGANVLTF. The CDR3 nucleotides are TGTGCCAGCAGCTTCGACAGTGCTGGGGCCAACGTCCTGACTTTC.

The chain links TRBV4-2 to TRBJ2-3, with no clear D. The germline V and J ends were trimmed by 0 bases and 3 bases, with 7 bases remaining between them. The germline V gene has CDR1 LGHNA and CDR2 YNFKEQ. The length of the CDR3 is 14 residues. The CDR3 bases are TGTGCCAGCAGCCAAGAAATGGAGACAGATACGCAGTATTTT. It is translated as CASSQEMETDTQYF.

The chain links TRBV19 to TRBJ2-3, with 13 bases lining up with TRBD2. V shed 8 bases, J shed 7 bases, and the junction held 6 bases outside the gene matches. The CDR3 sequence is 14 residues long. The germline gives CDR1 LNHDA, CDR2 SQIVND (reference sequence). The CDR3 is CASSGTSGTYTQYF. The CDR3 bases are TGTGCCAGTTCGGGGACTAGCGGGACCTATACGCAGTATTTT.

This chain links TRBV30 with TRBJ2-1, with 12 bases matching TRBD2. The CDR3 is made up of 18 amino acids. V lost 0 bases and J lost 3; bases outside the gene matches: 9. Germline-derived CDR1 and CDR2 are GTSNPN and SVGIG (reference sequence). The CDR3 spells CAWSVTSLAGGGYNEQFF. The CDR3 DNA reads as TGTGCCTGGAGTGTAACGTCCCTAGCGGGAGGGGGCTACAATGAGCAGTTCTTC. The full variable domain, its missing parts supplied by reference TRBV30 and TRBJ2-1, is SQTIHQWPATLVQPVGSPLSLECTVEGTSNPNLYWYRQAAGRGLQLLFYSVGIGQISSEVPQNLSASRPQDRQFILSSKKLLLSDSGFYLCAWSVTSLAGGGYNEQFFGPGTRLTVL.

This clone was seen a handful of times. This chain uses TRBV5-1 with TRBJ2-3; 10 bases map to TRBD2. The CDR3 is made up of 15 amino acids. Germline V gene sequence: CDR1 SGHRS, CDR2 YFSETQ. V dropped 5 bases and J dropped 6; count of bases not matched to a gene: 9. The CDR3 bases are TGCGCCAGCAGGGCTAGCGGGAGTAGGGGTGATACGCAGTATTTT. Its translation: CASRASGSRGDTQYF.

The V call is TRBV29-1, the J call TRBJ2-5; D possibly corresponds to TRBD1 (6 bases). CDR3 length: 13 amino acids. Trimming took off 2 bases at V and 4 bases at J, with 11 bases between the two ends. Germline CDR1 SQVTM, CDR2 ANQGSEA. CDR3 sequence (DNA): TGCAGCGTTGAAAAACAGGGACCAGAGACCCAGTACTTC. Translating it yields CSVEKQGPETQYF.